These 25 T cell receptor beta chains share one sample of origin, sequenced in a study of graft-versus-host responses after intestinal transplantation. The protocol was immunoSEQ multiplex PCR, while the TCRdb copy is restricted to in-frame clones and leaves out a portion. The sample lists about 38,000 clones; less than 95% were seen once. Their antigens remain unidentified. The input for sequencing was unstimulated CD4+ T cells sorted from spleen or lymph node cells, taken before transplant. All receptors come from a human donor who was the organ donor for an intestinal transplant.

The chain joins TRBV5-4 to TRBJ2-7, with D perhaps TRBD1 (6 bases). Trimming pared 4 bases from V and 0 bases from J, leaving 17 bases between. There are 16 residues in the CDR3. Germline V gene sequence: CDR1 SGHNT, CDR2 YYREEE (reference sequence). The CDR3 DNA is TGTGCCAGCAGCGGAACAGGGAAGAGTAGCTCCTACGAGCAGTACTTC. Translating gives CASSGTGKSSSYEQYF.

This clone was found once. The chain combines TRBV10-3 with TRBJ2-5; D tentatively fits TRBD1 or TRBD2 (5 bases each). Germline lookup yields CDR1 ENHRY and CDR2 SYGVKD. V lost 11 bases to trimming and J lost 4 bases, with 23 bases between them. The CDR3 covers 15 residues. CDR3 sequence (DNA): TGTGCCTCGGCCCCCGGGACGGCGAACTTAGAGACCCAGTACTTC. Its protein is CASAPGTANLETQYF.

The genes are TRBV28 and TRBJ2-3; D gene uncertain. V shed 4 bases and J shed 6 bases, with 5 bases lying between them. Looked up from germline, CDR1 is MDHEN and CDR2 is SYDVKM. The length of the CDR3 is 11 residues. The DNA for the CDR3 is TGTGCCAGCAGTTCCCTCGATACGCAGTATTTT. It codes for CASSSLDTQYF.

The chain has TRBV7-2 and TRBJ1-6, with D unresolved. Between the trimmed V and J ends, which lost 1 base and 7 bases, there was a span of 8 bases. CDR3 length: 14 residues. Germline-derived CDR1 and CDR2 are SGHTA and FQGNSA. The CDR3 region has the DNA TGTGCCAGCAGCTTAGAGGCGGGGAATTCACCCCTCCACTTT. Amino acids: CASSLEAGNSPLHF.

This sequence joins TRBV5-1 and TRBJ1-6; 7 bases line up with TRBD1. Germline CDR1 is SGHRS and CDR2 is YFSETQ. After removal of 5 bases from V and 2 bases from J, the junction contained 4 bases not matched to a gene. The CDR3 length is 15 residues. DNA for the CDR3: TGCGCCAGCAGTGAGGGGGCGACCTATAATTCACCCCTCCACTTT. Residues: CASSEGATYNSPLHF.

This chain links TRBV18 with TRBJ1-2, with D hard to call. V gave up 1 base and J gave up 4 bases, with 13 bases separating them. Germline V gives CDR1 KGHSH, CDR2 LQKENI. The CDR3 length is 15 residues. The CDR3: CASSPQNDISYGYTF. Written as DNA, the CDR3 is TGTGCCAGCTCACCACAGAACGACATAAGCTATGGCTACACCTTC.

The chain is built from TRBV18 and TRBJ1-1; D unclear. Germline CDR1 KGHSH, CDR2 LQKENI. The V end was cut by 3 bases, the J end by 0 bases, with 11 bases between. This CDR3 contains 15 residues. CDR3 sequence (DNA): TGTGCCAGCTCACCGGATTTCTCCCTGAACACTGAAGCTTTCTTT. It is translated as CASSPDFSLNTEAFF.

This chain joins TRBV5-1 and TRBJ2-1; D is undetermined. In germline, CDR1 is SGHRS, CDR2 YFSETQ. CDR3 length equals 13 residues. V gave up 4 bases and J gave up 8 bases, with 13 bases separating them. The CDR3 loop reads CASSPMLADEQFF. CDR3 nucleotides: TGCGCCAGCAGCCCAATGCTCGCGGATGAGCAGTTCTTC.

The chain carries TRBV18 and TRBJ1-2, with no clear D. The ends were cut back, 2 bases at V and 3 bases at J, with 10 bases in the middle. Looked up from germline, CDR1 is KGHSH and CDR2 is LQKENI. This CDR3 contains 14 residues. CDR3 sequence (DNA): TGTGCCAGCTCACCAGGGGAGACGGACTATGGCTACACCTTC. Its protein is CASSPGETDYGYTF.

The J gene is TRBJ2-3, the V gene TRBV7-2; 13 nucleotides line up with TRBD2. Germline trimming cut 6 bases from V and 4 bases from J; bases unmatched to any gene: 1. This CDR3 region has 14 residues. Germline CDR1 reads SGHTA; CDR2 reads FQGNSA. The CDR3 nucleotides read TGTGCCAGCAGACTAGCGGGGGGGCCAGATACGCAGTATTTT. Protein sequence: CASRLAGGPDTQYF.

J is TRBJ1-1 and V is TRBV7-2; a possible D gene is TRBD1 (5 bases). This CDR3 has 16 residues. Trimming removed 1 base from V and 1 base from J, with 13 bases in between. Germline V gene data show CDR1 as SGHTA and CDR2 as FQGNSA. CDR3 nucleotide sequence: TGTGCCAGCAGCTTAGATGGGACCATTTCGAACACTGAAGCTTTCTTT. Its translation is CASSLDGTISNTEAFF.

V is TRBV5-1 and J is TRBJ2-1, with 8 bases fitting TRBD2. CDR1 is SGHRS, CDR2 YFSETQ, per germline. Trimming removed 3 bases from V and 0 bases from J; junction bases left unmatched: 14. This CDR3 is 19 amino acids long. CDR3 region: CASSSITYSGVSSYNEQFF. The CDR3 coding sequence is TGCGCCAGCAGCTCCATTACTTATAGCGGGGTTAGCTCCTACAATGAGCAGTTCTTC.

The chain employs TRBV4-3 and TRBJ1-3; tentative D call: TRBD1 (6 bases). Trimming took off 0 bases at V and 1 base at J, with 10 bases between the two ends. The CDR3 totals 16 residues. Germline V CDR1 and CDR2: LGHNA, YSLEER. CDR3 residues: CASSQDRGASGNTIYF. The DNA of the CDR3 is TGCGCCAGCAGCCAAGACAGGGGTGCTTCTGGAAACACCATATATTTT.

J is TRBJ2-1 and V is TRBV5-1, with 8 bases fitting TRBD2. Germline V lookup: CDR1 SGHRS, CDR2 YFSETQ. This CDR3 spans 17 amino acids. The junction had 10 bases not matched to a gene; V was cut back by 0 bases and J by 5 bases. The CDR3 reads CASSLELAGIGNNEQFF. Written as DNA, the CDR3 is TGCGCCAGCAGCTTGGAATTAGCGGGGATAGGGAACAATGAGCAGTTCTTC.

The chain has TRBV28 and TRBJ2-7; 7 positions match TRBD1. The CDR3 runs 14 residues. The germline gives CDR1 MDHEN, CDR2 SYDVKM. Germline trimming cut 6 bases from V and 2 bases from J; bases unmatched to any gene: 7. CDR3 in DNA: TGTGCCAGCAGCCCACAGGGGTATACCTACGAGCAGTACTTC. Translating gives CASSPQGYTYEQYF.

The chain couples TRBV7-7 to TRBJ2-3; the D is unclear. This CDR3 contains 13 residues. The ends were cut back, 2 bases at V and 6 bases at J, with 9 bases in the middle. Per germline, CDR1 SSHAT and CDR2 FNYEAQ (reference sequence). CDR3 sequence: CASSLSPGDTQYF. CDR3 nucleotides: TGTGCCAGCAGCTTATCTCCCGGGGATACGCAGTATTTT.

The V call is TRBV28, the J call TRBJ2-1; 8 bases align to TRBD1. CDR1 and CDR2 (germline): MDHEN, SYDVKM. After removal of 6 bases from V and 3 bases from J, the junction contained 10 bases not matched to a gene. There are 16 residues in the CDR3. The CDR3 loop is CASSLIRDRLYNEQFF. The CDR3 DNA reads as TGTGCCAGCAGCTTAATCCGGGACAGGCTCTACAATGAGCAGTTCTTC.

The V call is TRBV14, the J call TRBJ1-2; D perhaps matches TRBD1 (6 bases). From germline, CDR1 is SGHDN and CDR2 FVKESK. CDR3 size: 14 residues. Trimming removed 4 bases from V and 3 bases from J, with 12 bases in between. The CDR3: CASSPKAGDYGYTF. In nucleotides, the CDR3 is TGTGCCAGCAGCCCGAAAGCAGGGGACTATGGCTACACCTTC.

The J gene is TRBJ1-3, the V gene TRBV4-2, with no clear D. Germline CDR1 and CDR2: LGHNA and YNFKEQ. The CDR3 has 16 residues. The V and J ends lost 4 bases and 0 bases respectively, with 13 bases between them. CDR3 in DNA: TGTGCCAGCAGCCCACTACTCGATAGCTCTGGAAACACCATATATTTT. It specifies CASSPLLDSSGNTIYF.

The chain uses TRBV11-2 and TRBJ2-3; 13 bases map to TRBD2. The CDR3 extends over 16 amino acids. Germline CDR1 and CDR2: SGHAT and FQNNGV. V lost 5 bases and J lost 4; bases outside the gene matches: 6. CDR3 sequence reads: CASSRGTSGVADTQYF. The CDR3 coding sequence is TGTGCCAGCAGCCGAGGGACTAGCGGGGTGGCAGATACGCAGTATTTT.

V and J are TRBV15 and TRBJ2-1; D remains ambiguous. Trimming shortened V by 1 base and J by 7 bases, and 8 bases separated the two germline ends. Germline values: CDR1 LNHNV, CDR2 YYDKDF (reference sequence). The CDR3 consists of 13 residues. CDR3 DNA sequence: TGTGCCACCAGCAGAGGAGTAGCAAATGAGCAGTTCTTC. Its protein product is CATSRGVANEQFF.

J is TRBJ2-1 and V is TRBV19, with 7 bases aligning to TRBD1. CDR1 is LNHDA and CDR2 is SQIVND in the germline V gene (reference sequence). The CDR3 consists of 14 residues. The ends lost 5 bases at V and 7 bases at J; junction bases unmatched: 8. CDR3 protein: CASSLGGQKNEQFF. CDR3 bases: TGTGCCAGTAGTTTAGGGGGACAGAAGAATGAGCAGTTCTTC.

This clone was detected once. The chain joins TRBV19 to TRBJ2-2; tentatively, D is TRBD2 (5 bases). This CDR3 comprises 16 residues. Germline V CDR1 and CDR2: LNHDA, SQIVND (reference sequence). V dropped 3 bases and J dropped 1 base, with 12 bases sitting between them. The CDR3 spells CASSIRGIGNTGELFF. The CDR3 DNA sequence: TGTGCCAGTAGTATTCGAGGGATAGGGAACACCGGGGAGCTGTTTTTT.

The V gene is TRBV5-5, the J gene TRBJ1-5; D is undetermined. The CDR3 is 15 amino acids. The V end lost 2 bases, the J end lost 0 bases, and 9 bases lay between the germline ends. Germline CDR1 reads SGHKS; CDR2 reads YYEKEE (reference sequence). This CDR3 reads CASSLTAYSNQPQHF. CDR3 nucleotide sequence: TGTGCCAGCAGCTTAACAGCCTATAGCAATCAGCCCCAGCATTTT.

This chain links TRBV7-2 with TRBJ2-1; 10 bases align to TRBD1. Germline loops: CDR1 SGHTA, CDR2 FQGNSA. CDR3 length equals 15 residues. J was trimmed by 5 bases and V by 6 bases; bases with no gene match: 7. The CDR3 loop is CASRWDRGSHNEQFF. The CDR3 DNA follows: TGTGCCAGCAGGTGGGACAGGGGCTCACACAATGAGCAGTTCTTC.